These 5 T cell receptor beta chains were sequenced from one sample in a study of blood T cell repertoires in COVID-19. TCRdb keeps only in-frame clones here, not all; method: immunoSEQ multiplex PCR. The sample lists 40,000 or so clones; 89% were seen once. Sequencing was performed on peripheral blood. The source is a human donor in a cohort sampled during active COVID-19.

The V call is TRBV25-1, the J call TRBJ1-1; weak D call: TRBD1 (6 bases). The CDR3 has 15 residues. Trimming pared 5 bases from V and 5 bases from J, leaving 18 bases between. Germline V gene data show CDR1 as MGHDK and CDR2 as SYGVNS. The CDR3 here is CASSPRPSRGTEAFF. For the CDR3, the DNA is TGTGCCAGCAGTCCTCGACCCTCAAGGGGGACTGAAGCTTTCTTT. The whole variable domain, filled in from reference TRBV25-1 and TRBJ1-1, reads EADIYQTPRYLVIGTGKKITLECSQTMGHDKMYWYQQDPGMELHLIHYSYGVNSTEKGDLSSESTVSRIRTEHFPLTLESARPSHTSQYLCASSPRPSRGTEAFFGQGTRLTVV.

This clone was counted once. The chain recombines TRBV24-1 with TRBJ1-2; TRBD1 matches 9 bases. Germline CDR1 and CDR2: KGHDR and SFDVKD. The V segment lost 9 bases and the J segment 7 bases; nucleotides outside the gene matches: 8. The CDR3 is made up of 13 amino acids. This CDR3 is CATSTGTGTGYTF. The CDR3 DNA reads TGTGCCACCTCGACCGGGACAGGGACTGGCTACACCTTC.

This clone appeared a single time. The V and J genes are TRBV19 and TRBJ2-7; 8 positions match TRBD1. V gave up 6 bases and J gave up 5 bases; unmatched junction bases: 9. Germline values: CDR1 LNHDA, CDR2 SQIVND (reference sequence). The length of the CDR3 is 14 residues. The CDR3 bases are TGTGCCAGTAGGAGAGGTCAGGGGGCGAACGAGCAGTACTTC. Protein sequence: CASRRGQGANEQYF.

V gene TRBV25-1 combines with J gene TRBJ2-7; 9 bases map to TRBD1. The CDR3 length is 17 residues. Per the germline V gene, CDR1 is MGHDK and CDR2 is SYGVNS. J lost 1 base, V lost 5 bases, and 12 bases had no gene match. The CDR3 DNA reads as TGTGCCAGCAGTCGGGGGGCGGTAGGGACAGGGTCCTACGAGCAGTACTTC. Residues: CASSRGAVGTGSYEQYF.

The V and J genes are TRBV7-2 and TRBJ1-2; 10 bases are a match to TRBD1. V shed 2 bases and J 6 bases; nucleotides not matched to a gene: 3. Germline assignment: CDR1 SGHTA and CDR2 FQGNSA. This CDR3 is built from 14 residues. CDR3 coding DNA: TGTGCCAGCAGCTTATCTGGGACAGGGGATGGCTACACCTTC. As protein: CASSLSGTGDGYTF.